Presented here are 9 T cell receptor beta chains from one specimen sequenced in a study of blood T cell repertoires in COVID-19. Here immunoSEQ multiplex PCR was the method, and the copy in TCRdb shows in-frame clones only, minus some. The data hold about 190,000 clones, with 90% observed a single time. The sequenced material came from peripheral blood. These receptors were collected from a man between 45 and 60 years old with acute or convalescent COVID-19.

The chain uses TRBV11-2 and TRBJ1-4; D possibly corresponds to TRBD1 (5 bases). V lost 4 bases and J lost 6, with 18 bases in between. The CDR3 extends over 16 amino acids. The germline gives CDR1 SGHAT, CDR2 FQNNGV. CDR3 nucleotides: TGTGCCAGCAGCTCCAGGGTTACCCCACTTGATGAAAAACTGTTTTTT. It specifies CASSSRVTPLDEKLFF.

The chain combines TRBV29-1 with TRBJ1-2, with TRBD1 as a possible D gene (6 bases). Trimming cost V 6 bases and J 4 bases, with 21 bases left between them. The CDR3 runs 15 residues. Germline V gene sequence: CDR1 SQVTM, CDR2 ANQGSEA. DNA of the CDR3: TGCAGCGTGTCATCCCGGACAGCCCAGGGCTATGGCTACACCTTC. Translated, it gives CSVSSRTAQGYGYTF.

This sequence joins TRBV28 and TRBJ1-5, with a weak D call TRBD1 (6 bases). Germline-derived CDR1 and CDR2 are MDHEN and SYDVKM. CDR3 length equals 13 residues. V shed 10 bases and J shed 6 bases, with 16 bases lying between them. In DNA form, the CDR3 reads TGTGCCACCAACAGGGAGAGAGGTCAGCCCCAGCATTTT. Protein sequence: CATNRERGQPQHF.

This clone was counted between two and nine times. The J gene is TRBJ1-6, the V gene TRBV6-1; 10 bases are a match to TRBD1. Germline V gene data show CDR1 as MNHNS and CDR2 as SASEGT. The CDR3 length is 15 residues. Trimming cost V 3 bases and J 7 bases; bases outside gene matches: 3. CDR3 DNA: TGTGCCAGCAGTGACGGGGGACAGGGGAATTCACCCCTCCACTTT. Amino acid sequence: CASSDGGQGNSPLHF.

The V call is TRBV7-8, the J call TRBJ2-1, with TRBD2 matching over 7 bases. CDR3 size: 13 residues. V lost 6 bases to trimming and J lost 6 bases; unmatched junction nucleotides: 5. The germline CDR1 and CDR2 sequences are SGHVS and FQNEAQ. CDR3: CASRPRLANEQFF. The DNA of the CDR3 is TGTGCCAGCAGGCCCAGACTAGCCAATGAGCAGTTCTTC. Full variable domain (rest looked up from reference TRBV7-8 and TRBJ2-1): GAGVSQSPRYKVAKRGQDVALRCDPISGHVSLFWYQQALGQGPEFLTYFQNEAQLDKSGLPSDRFFAERPEGSVSTLKIQRTQQEDSAVYLCASRPRLANEQFFGPGTRLTVL.

The rearrangement links TRBV24-1 to TRBJ1-5; 10 bases map to TRBD1. Unmatched junction bases numbered 8, after V lost 10 bases and J lost 6 bases. The CDR3 is made up of 14 amino acids. CDR1 and CDR2 (germline): KGHDR, SFDVKD. The CDR3 is CATRDRGVLQPQHF. Written as DNA, the CDR3 is TGTGCCACGAGGGACAGGGGAGTGCTTCAGCCCCAGCATTTT.

This clone occurred once. This chain uses TRBV5-1 with TRBJ2-5; 7 nucleotides match TRBD2. This CDR3 has 15 residues. The trim removed 0 bases at V and 5 bases at J, leaving 7 bases unmatched. Germline CDR1 and CDR2: SGHRS and YFSETQ. The CDR3 protein is CASSLGAGRGETQYF. The CDR3 DNA reads TGCGCCAGCAGCTTGGGAGCGGGGAGAGGGGAGACCCAGTACTTC.

This chain connects TRBV7-8 to TRBJ2-1; 15 positions agree with TRBD2. This CDR3 spans 18 amino acids. The ends lost 4 bases at V and 4 bases at J; junction bases unmatched: 8. Germline loops: CDR1 SGHVS, CDR2 FQNEAQ. The CDR3 loop is CASSSGLAGGQQYNEQFF. The CDR3 nucleotides are TGTGCCAGCAGCTCGGGACTAGCGGGAGGACAACAGTACAATGAGCAGTTCTTC.

The chain carries TRBV5-5 and TRBJ1-3; 9 positions match TRBD1. There are 15 residues in the CDR3. Looked up from germline, CDR1 is SGHKS and CDR2 is YYEKEE (reference sequence). V was pared by 0 bases and J by 5 bases, with 3 bases of the junction left unmatched. CDR3 coding DNA: TGTGCCAGCAGCTTGGGAACAGGGGGCCGAAACACCATATATTTT. Amino acid sequence: CASSLGTGGRNTIYF.